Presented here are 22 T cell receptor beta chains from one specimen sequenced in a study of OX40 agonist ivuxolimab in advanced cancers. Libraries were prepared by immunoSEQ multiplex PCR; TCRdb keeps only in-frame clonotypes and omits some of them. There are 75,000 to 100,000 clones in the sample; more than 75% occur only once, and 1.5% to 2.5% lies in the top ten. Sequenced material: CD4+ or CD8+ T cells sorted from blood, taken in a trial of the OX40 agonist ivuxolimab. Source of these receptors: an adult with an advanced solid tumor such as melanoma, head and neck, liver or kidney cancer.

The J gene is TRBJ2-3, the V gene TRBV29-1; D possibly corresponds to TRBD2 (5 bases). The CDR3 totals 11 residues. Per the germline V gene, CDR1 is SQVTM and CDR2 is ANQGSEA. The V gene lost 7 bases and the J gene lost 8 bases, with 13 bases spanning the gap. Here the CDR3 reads CSGETGGTQYF. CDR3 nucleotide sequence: TGCAGCGGGGAGACTGGCGGTACGCAGTATTTT.

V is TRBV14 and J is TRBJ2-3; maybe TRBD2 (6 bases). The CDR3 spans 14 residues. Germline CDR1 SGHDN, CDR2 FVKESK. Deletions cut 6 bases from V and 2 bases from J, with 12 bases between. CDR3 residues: CASSKWRDTDTQYF. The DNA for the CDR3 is TGTGCCAGCAGTAAATGGCGGGACACAGATACGCAGTATTTT.

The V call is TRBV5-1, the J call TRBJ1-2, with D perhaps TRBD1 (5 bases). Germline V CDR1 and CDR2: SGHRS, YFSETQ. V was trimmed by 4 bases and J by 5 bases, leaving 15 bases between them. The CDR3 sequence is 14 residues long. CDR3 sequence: CASSQGRDPYGYTF. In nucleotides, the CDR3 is TGCGCCAGCAGCCAAGGGAGGGACCCATATGGCTACACCTTC.

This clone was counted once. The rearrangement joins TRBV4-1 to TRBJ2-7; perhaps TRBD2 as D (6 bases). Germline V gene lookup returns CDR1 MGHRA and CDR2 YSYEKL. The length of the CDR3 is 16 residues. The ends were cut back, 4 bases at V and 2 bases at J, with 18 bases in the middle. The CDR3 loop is CASSPDRDSRTYEQYF. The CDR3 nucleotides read TGCGCCAGCAGCCCGGATAGGGACTCGAGGACCTACGAGCAGTACTTC.

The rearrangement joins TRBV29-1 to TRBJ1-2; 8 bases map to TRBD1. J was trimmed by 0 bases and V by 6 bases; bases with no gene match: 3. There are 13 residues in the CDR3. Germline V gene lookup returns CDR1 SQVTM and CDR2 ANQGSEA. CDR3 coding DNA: TGCAGCGTCCGGACAGGGACTAACTATGGCTACACCTTC. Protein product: CSVRTGTNYGYTF.

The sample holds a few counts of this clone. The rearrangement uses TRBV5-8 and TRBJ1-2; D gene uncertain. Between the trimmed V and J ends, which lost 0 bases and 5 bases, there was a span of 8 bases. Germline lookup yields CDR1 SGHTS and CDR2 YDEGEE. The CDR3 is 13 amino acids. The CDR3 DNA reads TGTGCCAGCAGCTTGGGGGGTGTGTATGGCTACACCTTC. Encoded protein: CASSLGGVYGYTF.

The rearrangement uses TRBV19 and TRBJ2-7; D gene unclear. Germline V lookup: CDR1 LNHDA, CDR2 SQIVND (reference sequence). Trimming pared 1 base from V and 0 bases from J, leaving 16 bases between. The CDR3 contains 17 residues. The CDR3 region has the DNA TGTGCCAGTAGTATAGTCCCCCCGCACTCTACCTCCTACGAGCAGTACTTC. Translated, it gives CASSIVPPHSTSYEQYF.

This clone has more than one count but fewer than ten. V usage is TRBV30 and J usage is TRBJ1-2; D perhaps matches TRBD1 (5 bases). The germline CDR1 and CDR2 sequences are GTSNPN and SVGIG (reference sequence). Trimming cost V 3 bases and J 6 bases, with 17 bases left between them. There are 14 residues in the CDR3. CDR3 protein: CAWRWQGFGDGYTF. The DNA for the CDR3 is TGTGCCTGGAGGTGGCAGGGATTTGGTGATGGCTACACCTTC.

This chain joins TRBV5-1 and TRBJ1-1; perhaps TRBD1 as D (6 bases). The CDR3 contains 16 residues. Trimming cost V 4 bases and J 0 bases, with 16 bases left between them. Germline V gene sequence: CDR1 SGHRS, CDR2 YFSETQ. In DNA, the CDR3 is TGCGCCAGCAGCACACATAGGGGGATACTGAACACTGAAGCTTTCTTT. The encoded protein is CASSTHRGILNTEAFF.

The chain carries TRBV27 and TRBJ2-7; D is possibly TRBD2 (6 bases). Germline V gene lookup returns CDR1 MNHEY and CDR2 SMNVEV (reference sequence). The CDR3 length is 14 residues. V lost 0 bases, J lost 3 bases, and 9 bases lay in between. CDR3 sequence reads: CASSLSRESYEQYF. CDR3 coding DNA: TGTGCCAGCAGTTTATCCCGGGAGAGCTACGAGCAGTACTTC.

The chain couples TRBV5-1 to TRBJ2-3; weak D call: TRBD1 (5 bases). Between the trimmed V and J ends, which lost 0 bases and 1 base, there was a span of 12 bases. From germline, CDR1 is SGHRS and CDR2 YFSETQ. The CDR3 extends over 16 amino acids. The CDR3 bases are TGCGCCAGCAGCTTGGCAATAGGGGTGGGCACAGATACGCAGTATTTT. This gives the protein CASSLAIGVGTDTQYF. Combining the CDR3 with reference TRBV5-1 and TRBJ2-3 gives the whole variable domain KAGVTQTPRYLIKTRGQQVTLSCSPISGHRSVSWYQQTPGQGLQFLFEYFSETQRNKGNFPGRFSGRQFSNSRSEMNVSTLELGDSALYLCASSLAIGVGTDTQYFGPGTRLTVL.

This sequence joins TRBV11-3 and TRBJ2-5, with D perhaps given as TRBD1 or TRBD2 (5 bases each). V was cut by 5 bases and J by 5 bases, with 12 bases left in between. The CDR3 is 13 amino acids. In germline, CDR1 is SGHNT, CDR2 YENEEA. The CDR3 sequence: CASSLGASETQYF. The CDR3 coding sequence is TGTGCCAGCAGCCTCGGGGCCTCGGAGACCCAGTACTTC.

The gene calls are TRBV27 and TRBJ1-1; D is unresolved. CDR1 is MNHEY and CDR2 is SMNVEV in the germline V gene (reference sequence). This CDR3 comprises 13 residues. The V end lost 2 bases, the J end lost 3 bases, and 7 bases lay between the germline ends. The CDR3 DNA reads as TGTGCCAGCAGTTTAATCCGGGACACTGAAGCTTTCTTT. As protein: CASSLIRDTEAFF.

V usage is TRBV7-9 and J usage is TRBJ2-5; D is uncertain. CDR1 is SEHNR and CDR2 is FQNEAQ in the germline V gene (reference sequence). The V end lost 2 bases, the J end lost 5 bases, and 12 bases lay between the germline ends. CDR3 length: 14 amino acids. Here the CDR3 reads CASSLRRALETQYF. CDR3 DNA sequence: TGTGCCAGCAGCTTAAGAAGGGCCCTGGAGACCCAGTACTTC.

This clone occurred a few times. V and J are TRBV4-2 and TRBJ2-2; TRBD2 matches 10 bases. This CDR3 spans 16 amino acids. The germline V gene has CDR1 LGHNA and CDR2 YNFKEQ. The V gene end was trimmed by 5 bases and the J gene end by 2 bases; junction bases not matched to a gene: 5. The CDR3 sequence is CASSYRLAGNTGELFF. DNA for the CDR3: TGTGCCAGCAGCTACAGACTAGCGGGCAACACCGGGGAGCTGTTTTTT.

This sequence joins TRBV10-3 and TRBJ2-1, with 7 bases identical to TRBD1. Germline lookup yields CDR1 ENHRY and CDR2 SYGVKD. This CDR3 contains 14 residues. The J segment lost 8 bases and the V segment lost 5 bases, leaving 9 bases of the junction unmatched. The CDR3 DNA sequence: TGTGCCATCAGTCTTACTGGACAGGCAGATGAGCAGTTCTTC. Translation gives CAISLTGQADEQFF.

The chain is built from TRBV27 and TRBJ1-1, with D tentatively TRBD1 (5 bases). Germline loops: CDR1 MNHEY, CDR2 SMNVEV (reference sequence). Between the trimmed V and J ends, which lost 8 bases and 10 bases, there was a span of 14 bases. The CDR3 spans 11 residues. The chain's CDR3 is CASFRAGSAFF. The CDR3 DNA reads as TGTGCCAGCTTCAGGGCAGGGTCAGCTTTCTTT.

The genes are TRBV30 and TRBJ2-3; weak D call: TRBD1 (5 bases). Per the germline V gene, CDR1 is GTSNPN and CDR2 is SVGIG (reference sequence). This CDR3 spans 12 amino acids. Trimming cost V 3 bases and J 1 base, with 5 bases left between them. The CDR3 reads CAWRQGTDTQYF. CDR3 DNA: TGTGCCTGGAGACAGGGCACAGATACGCAGTATTTT.

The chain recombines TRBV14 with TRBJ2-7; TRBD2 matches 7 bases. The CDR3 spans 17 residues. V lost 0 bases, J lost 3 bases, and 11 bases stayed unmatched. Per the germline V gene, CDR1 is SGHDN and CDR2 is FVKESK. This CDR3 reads CASSQDHPGGSFYEQYF. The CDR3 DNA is TGTGCCAGCAGCCAAGATCATCCGGGAGGTTCCTTCTACGAGCAGTACTTC.

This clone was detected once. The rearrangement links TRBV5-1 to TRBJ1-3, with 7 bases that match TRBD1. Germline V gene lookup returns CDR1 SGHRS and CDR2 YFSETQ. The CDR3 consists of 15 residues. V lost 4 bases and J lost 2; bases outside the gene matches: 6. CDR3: CASSATGATGNTIYF. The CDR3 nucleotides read TGCGCCAGCAGCGCCACAGGGGCGACTGGAAACACCATATATTTT.

This chain's CDR3 is CASSMGLINTGELFF. CDR3 coding DNA: TGTGCCAGCAGCATGGGACTTATTAACACCGGGGAGCTGTTTTTT. The chain couples TRBV9 to TRBJ2-2, with D tentatively TRBD2 (6 bases). Germline lookup yields CDR1 SGDLS and CDR2 YYNGEE. V was clipped by 4 bases and J by 2 bases, with 12 bases between them. The CDR3 covers 15 residues.

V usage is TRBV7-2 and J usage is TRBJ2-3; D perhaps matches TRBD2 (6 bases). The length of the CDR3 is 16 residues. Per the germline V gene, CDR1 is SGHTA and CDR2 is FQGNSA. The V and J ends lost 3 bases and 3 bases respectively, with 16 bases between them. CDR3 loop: CASSLGGGEGTDTQYF. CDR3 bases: TGTGCCAGCAGCTTGGGGGGAGGAGAAGGGACAGATACGCAGTATTTT.